This TCR beta chain was recorded in a study of beta chain features in type 1 diabetes. TCRB transcripts that were expressed got sequenced, as all of the isolated RNA had been reverse transcribed. Profiled with immunoSEQ multiplex PCR; TCRdb holds only in-frame clones, not every one. The top ten clones hold 0.019% of a sample with some 400,000 clones, over 13% of them seen once. Trimming took off 4 bases at V and 2 bases at J, with 11 bases between the two ends. Germline CDR1 reads LGHNA; CDR2 reads YNFKEQ. The CDR3 covers 14 residues. The sequence derives from a woman under 30 in good health. The chain employs TRBV4-2 and TRBJ2-5; D unclear. The specimen was naive CD4+ T cells from blood. The CDR3 coding sequence is TGTGCCAGCAGCCCGGCGGCAAGTCAAGAGACCCAGTACTTC. Protein sequence: CASSPAASQETQYF.